This TCR beta chain was documented in a study of cytomegalovirus exposure and HLA in healthy donors. Some clones are missing from TCRdb's copy, which holds only in-frame ones; the method was immunoSEQ multiplex PCR. The sample yields about 280,000 clones, more than 75% seen once. This CDR3 has 14 amino acids. From germline, CDR1 is MNHNS and CDR2 SASEGT. Germline trimming cut 10 bases from V and 6 bases from J; bases unmatched to any gene: 12. Input material: PBMCs. J is TRBJ2-7 and V is TRBV6-1, with TRBD1 matching over 10 bases. The receptor was derived from a woman under 30 in good health and CMV-seronegative. DNA of the CDR3: TGTGCCACCAAAATCCCCGGGACAGGGGTCGAGCAGTACTTC. It translates to CATKIPGTGVEQYF.